This T cell receptor (beta chain) was recovered during a study of Tregs in tolerant kidney transplant recipients. Clones were read by immunoSEQ multiplex PCR, and TCRdb kept only the in-frame ones, dropping some. The profile covers some 250,000 clones, with 65% to 85% appearing a single time and 0.55% to 0.65% taken by the ten largest. To note about this clone: As yet, its antigen is unknown.

Per the germline V gene, CDR1 is SGHAT and CDR2 is FQNNGV. Trimming left V 2 bases short and J 1 base short, with 11 bases between. There are 15 residues in the CDR3. Study-level results: Validation in larger populations is needed because few patients were studied. Biological reproducibility was not directly addressed, but technical replication error appeared minimal. The most relevant donor-specific Treg TCRbeta repertoire apparently came from expansion with activated donor B cells.

The V call is TRBV11-2, the J call TRBJ1-1; D possibly corresponds to TRBD1 (6 bases). The origin of this receptor is a human donor in good health. Sequencing was performed on CD4+ T cells from blood. The CDR3 DNA is TGTGCCAGCAGCTTAACGGCAGGGGCGAACACTGAAGCTTTCTTT. It yields the protein CASSLTAGANTEAFF.